The 7 T cell receptor beta chains below were found in one sample sequenced in a study of cytomegalovirus exposure and HLA in healthy donors. The PCR had 60 Vbeta and 13 Jbeta primers. The table came from immunoSEQ multiplex PCR; TCRdb's copy has only in-frame clones and leaves some out. The sample includes around 170,000 clones, approximately 71% of them seen just once. Sequenced: PBMCs. The receptors stem from a girl aged 10 to 17 in good health and CMV-seronegative.

The chain recombines TRBV7-3 with TRBJ1-5; D not certain. Trimming stripped 3 bases from V and 5 bases from J, with 8 bases between. CDR1 and CDR2 from the germline V gene are SGHTA and FQGTGA. The CDR3 is 13 residues long. The CDR3 region is CASSFGEDQPQHF. CDR3 bases: TGTGCCAGCAGCTTCGGGGAGGATCAGCCCCAGCATTTT.

This chain joins TRBV10-1 and TRBJ2-7; 13 nucleotides line up with TRBD2. The CDR3 covers 15 residues. Germline loops: CDR1 WNHNN, CDR2 SYGVQD (reference sequence). V lost 4 bases and J lost 3; bases outside the gene matches: 3. The CDR3 is CASSATSGGIYEQYF. DNA for the CDR3: TGCGCCAGCAGTGCGACTAGCGGGGGGATCTACGAGCAGTACTTC.

The V call is TRBV9, the J call TRBJ1-2; maybe TRBD1 (5 bases). Germline lookup yields CDR1 SGDLS and CDR2 YYNGEE. V lost 4 bases to trimming and J lost 8 bases, with 15 bases between them. The CDR3 runs 13 residues. CDR3 DNA sequence: TGTGCCAGCAGCCCCTGGCAGGGAGGGGGCTACACCTTC. It is translated as CASSPWQGGGYTF.

The rearrangement links TRBV6-1 to TRBJ1-5; 9 bases are shared with TRBD1. CDR3 length equals 16 residues. V shed 2 bases and J 4 bases; nucleotides not matched to a gene: 6. Germline loops: CDR1 MNHNS, CDR2 SASEGT. Written as DNA, the CDR3 is TGTGCCAGCAGTGAAAGGGACAGGGTGGTGAATCAGCCCCAGCATTTT. This gives the protein CASSERDRVVNQPQHF.

The chain has TRBV5-8 and TRBJ1-5, with D possibly TRBD1 on 5 matching bases. V was trimmed by 5 bases and J by 1 base, leaving 7 bases between them. Germline CDR1 reads SGHTS; CDR2 reads YDEGEE. CDR3 length: 13 amino acids. In nucleotides, the CDR3 is TGTGCCAGCAGGGGGGGAAGCAATCAGCCCCAGCATTTT. This sequence encodes CASRGGSNQPQHF. Filled out from reference TRBV5-8 and TRBJ1-5, the complete variable domain reads EAGVTQSPTHLIKTRGQQATLRCSPISGHTSVYWYQQALGLGLQFLLWYDEGEERNRGNFPPRFSGRQFPNYSSELNVNALELEDSALYLCASRGGSNQPQHFGDGTRLSIL.

The rearrangement links TRBV5-1 to TRBJ2-7; TRBD2 agrees at 7 bases. CDR1 is SGHRS and CDR2 is YFSETQ in the germline V gene. The J segment lost 0 bases and the V segment lost 7 bases, leaving 10 bases of the junction unmatched. This CDR3 region has 15 residues. CDR3 in amino acids: CASWGGSTSSYEQYF. The CDR3 DNA follows: TGCGCCAGCTGGGGGGGGTCCACAAGCTCCTACGAGCAGTACTTC.

This sequence joins TRBV11-2 and TRBJ1-1; 7 bases fit TRBD1. V lost 4 bases, J lost 0 bases, and 2 bases stayed unmatched. The CDR3 contains 14 residues. Germline assignment: CDR1 SGHAT and CDR2 FQNNGV. Here the CDR3 DNA reads TGTGCCAGCAGCTGGGGACAGATGAACACTGAAGCTTTCTTT. This translates into CASSWGQMNTEAFF.